This entry lists 10 T cell receptor beta chains sequenced from one sample in a study of identical twins. TCRdb reanalysed the 5' RACE reads using MiXCR and keeps one entry per CDR3 protein. The table shows 450,000 or so distinct CDR3 sequences, with 12% to 15% occurring only once. These sequences were also reported in another study, on yellow fever vaccine responses in identical twins.

The sample taken for sequencing was CD4+ T cells sorted from blood. All receptors come from a woman aged 18-29 years in good health.

This sequence joins TRBV6-1 and TRBJ2-5, with TRBD2 matching over 10 bases. CDR1 is MNHNS, CDR2 SASEGT, per germline. The V gene end was trimmed by 5 bases and the J gene end by 2 bases; junction bases not matched to a gene: 5. The CDR3 contains 15 residues. The CDR3: CASSRGSGGQETQYF. The CDR3 nucleotides are TGTGCCAGCAGTAGGGGTAGCGGGGGGCAAGAGACCCAGTACTTC.

This clonotype was counted only a few times. The rearrangement links TRBV5-5 to TRBJ1-2; D call uncertain. Trimming cost V 5 bases and J 4 bases, with 15 bases left between them. The CDR3 spans 14 residues. The germline V gene has CDR1 SGHKS and CDR2 YYEKEE (reference sequence). The CDR3 loop is CASSPVAVSYGYTF. The CDR3 bases are TGTGCCAGCAGTCCGGTGGCGGTGAGCTATGGCTACACCTTC.

The rearrangement links TRBV4-1 to TRBJ2-1, with D tentatively TRBD1 (6 bases). The CDR3 is made up of 16 amino acids. V dropped 1 base and J dropped 0 bases, with 10 bases sitting between them. Per germline, CDR1 MGHRA and CDR2 YSYEKL. The CDR3 spells CASSQGGQSSYNEQFF. CDR3 in DNA: TGCGCCAGCAGCCAAGGGGGACAAAGCTCCTACAATGAGCAGTTCTTC.

This clonotype came up a few times. The chain links TRBV2 to TRBJ2-5, with a weak D call TRBD2 (6 bases). V lost 10 bases and J lost 5, with 14 bases in between. This CDR3 is 12 amino acids long. Germline loops: CDR1 SNHLY, CDR2 FYNNEI. Written as DNA, the CDR3 is TGTGCCACAAGGCGGGAAACCGAGACCCAGTACTTC. Its translation: CATRRETETQYF.

In its sample, this clonotype was seen a few times. The chain links TRBV27 to TRBJ2-5; TRBD2 matches at 9 bases. V lost 5 bases to trimming and J lost 5 bases; unmatched junction nucleotides: 9. Looked up from germline, CDR1 is MNHEY and CDR2 is SMNVEV (reference sequence). The CDR3 covers 15 residues. The CDR3 reads CASSLSGSWSETQYF. CDR3 nucleotides: TGTGCCAGCAGTCTTAGCGGGAGTTGGTCGGAGACCCAGTACTTC.

This clonotype was recorded at least ten times. V and J are TRBV12-3 or TRBV12-4 and TRBJ2-7; possibly TRBD2 for D (5 bases). V was trimmed by 1 base and J by 1 base, leaving 11 bases between them. The CDR3 covers 15 residues. CDR3 bases: TGTGCCAGCAGTTTAGGCTGGGAGCGTTCCTACGAGCAGTACTTC. Amino acids: CASSLGWERSYEQYF.

This clonotype came up many times. CDR3 amino acids: CASSLKGYTF. The CDR3 DNA follows: TGTGCCAGCAGTTTAAAGGGCTACACCTTC. The chain has TRBV12-3 or TRBV12-4 and TRBJ1-2; D unresolved. CDR3 length: 10 amino acids. Trimming removed 2 bases from V and 8 bases from J, with 3 bases in between.

This clonotype was observed many times. This sequence joins TRBV20-1 and TRBJ2-7, with a possible D match to TRBD2 (5 bases). The length of the CDR3 is 13 residues. Trimming took off 6 bases at V and 6 bases at J, with 18 bases between the two ends. Looked up from germline, CDR1 is DFQATT and CDR2 is SNEGSKA (reference sequence). Written as DNA, the CDR3 is TGCAGTGCACCACTAGTCAACCCTCTCGAGCAGTACTTC. Amino acids: CSAPLVNPLEQYF.

The rearrangement uses TRBV5-1 and TRBJ2-7, with D perhaps matching TRBD2 (5 bases). Germline loops: CDR1 SGHRS, CDR2 YFSETQ. V lost 5 bases, J lost 4 bases, and 16 bases lay in between. The CDR3 extends over 14 amino acids. CDR3 loop: CASRFSGLEYEQYF. In DNA, the CDR3 is TGCGCCAGCAGGTTCAGCGGCCTTGAATACGAGCAGTACTTC.

CDR3 in amino acids: CSAVRGIEQYF. CDR3 DNA: TGCAGTGCCGTTCGAGGAATTGAGCAGTACTTC. The V call is TRBV20-1, the J call TRBJ2-7; no clear D gene. Germline values: CDR1 DFQATT, CDR2 SNEGSKA (reference sequence). The V and J ends lost 6 bases and 7 bases respectively, with 13 bases between them. The CDR3 consists of 11 residues.